A single sample is the source of the 27 T cell receptor beta chains below, sequenced in a study of blood T cell repertoires in COVID-19. TCRdb's table, derived via immunoSEQ multiplex PCR, lists solely in-frame clones and lacks some. The repertoire holds about 170,000 clones, with more than 75% as singletons. Sequenced: peripheral blood. These receptors all come from a man aged 50 to 60 who had recovered from COVID-19.

As regards this clone: Other nucleotide sequences in the sample specify the same CDR3. The rearrangement joins TRBV12-3 or TRBV12-4 to TRBJ1-2; D is possibly TRBD1 (6 bases). V was cut by 6 bases and J by 4 bases, with 12 bases left in between. The CDR3 extends over 13 amino acids. CDR3 in DNA: TGTGCCAGCAGCCTTGACAGGCCCTATGGCTACACCTTC. Translation gives CASSLDRPYGYTF.

The rearrangement joins TRBV7-9 to TRBJ2-7; 7 bases match TRBD2. CDR3 length: 14 amino acids. CDR1 is SEHNR, CDR2 FQNEAQ, per germline (reference sequence). The ends lost 5 bases at V and 6 bases at J; junction bases unmatched: 10. CDR3 sequence: CASSLSGGTSEQYF. In nucleotides, the CDR3 is TGTGCCAGCAGCCTCTCGGGGGGAACCTCCGAGCAGTACTTC.

The rearrangement uses TRBV11-2 and TRBJ2-1; the match to TRBD2 covers 13 bases. CDR3 length equals 17 residues. Germline values: CDR1 SGHAT, CDR2 FQNNGV. Germline trimming cut 1 base from V and 2 bases from J; bases unmatched to any gene: 2. Here the CDR3 DNA reads TGTGCCAGCAGCTTAGGCACTAGCGGGGGGGCCTACAATGAGCAGTTCTTC. As protein: CASSLGTSGGAYNEQFF. Full variable domain (missing parts from reference TRBV11-2 and TRBJ2-1): EAGVAQSPRYKIIEKRQSVAFWCNPISGHATLYWYQQILGQGPKLLIQFQNNGVVDDSQLPKDRFSAERLKGVDSTLKIQPAKLEDSAVYLCASSLGTSGGAYNEQFFGPGTRLTVL.

The chain has TRBV5-8 and TRBJ2-3, with D tentatively TRBD2 (7 bases). The CDR3 totals 17 residues. Germline CDR1 SGHTS, CDR2 YDEGEE. Trimming took 0 bases from V and 6 from J, leaving 20 bases between them. The CDR3 here is CASSLATSGGRRDTQYF. The CDR3 DNA reads as TGTGCCAGCAGCTTGGCCACCTCGGGGGGCAGGAGGGATACGCAGTATTTT.

V and J are TRBV7-2 and TRBJ1-2, with 10 bases lining up with TRBD1. After removal of 5 bases from V and 2 bases from J, the junction contained 5 bases not matched to a gene. The CDR3 runs to 15 residues. Germline V gene data show CDR1 as SGHTA and CDR2 as FQGNSA. The CDR3, as DNA: TGTGCCAGCAGCCCGACGGACAGGGGGAACTATGGCTACACCTTC. Protein sequence: CASSPTDRGNYGYTF. Full variable domain (missing parts from reference TRBV7-2 and TRBJ1-2): GAGVSQSPSNKVTEKGKDVELRCDPISGHTALYWYRQSLGQGLEFLIYFQGNSAPDKSGLPSDRFSAERTGGSVSTLTIQRTQQEDSAVYLCASSPTDRGNYGYTFGSGTRLTVV.

CDR3 in amino acids: CSVEWGAGNTIYF. CDR3 nucleotides: TGCAGCGTTGAATGGGGAGCAGGAAACACCATATATTTT. The V and J genes are TRBV29-1 and TRBJ1-3; D gene ambiguous. The V end was cut by 2 bases, the J end by 4 bases, with 9 bases between. The V gene's germline CDR1 is SQVTM and CDR2 ANQGSEA. The CDR3 sequence is 13 residues long.

The chain links TRBV9 to TRBJ1-2; tentatively, D is TRBD1 (5 bases). Germline V gene data show CDR1 as SGDLS and CDR2 as YYNGEE. This CDR3 region has 15 residues. The V end lost 3 bases, the J end lost 7 bases, and 19 bases lay between the germline ends. The CDR3 reads CASSGTGGSAGGYTF. The CDR3 DNA is TGTGCCAGCAGCGGAACAGGAGGATCAGCGGGTGGCTACACCTTC.

The rearrangement uses TRBV7-2 and TRBJ2-5, with TRBD1 identical over 7 bases. From germline, CDR1 is SGHTA and CDR2 FQGNSA. CDR3 size: 15 residues. V was pared by 5 bases and J by 3 bases, with 9 bases of the junction left unmatched. The CDR3 DNA is TGTGCCAGCAGCCCGACGGGACAGCCGAAAGAGACCCAGTACTTC. The encoded protein is CASSPTGQPKETQYF.

This sequence joins TRBV9 and TRBJ2-3; D uncertain. From germline, CDR1 is SGDLS and CDR2 YYNGEE. The CDR3 extends over 12 amino acids. Trimming cost V 3 bases and J 2 bases, with 4 bases left between them. DNA of the CDR3: TGTGCCAGCAGCGCCAACACAGATACGCAGTATTTT. Amino acids: CASSANTDTQYF.

This chain joins TRBV4-1 and TRBJ1-4, with D possibly TRBD1 on 6 matching bases. Germline V CDR1 and CDR2: MGHRA, YSYEKL. Trimming removed 0 bases from V and 11 bases from J, with 13 bases in between. This CDR3 region has 14 residues. Here the CDR3 reads CASSQDAQGLKLFF. DNA for the CDR3: TGCGCCAGCAGCCAAGATGCACAGGGCTTGAAACTGTTTTTT.

The V call is TRBV21-1, the J call TRBJ2-1; the table's D call, TRBD2, was not checked against the DNA. TRBV21-1 is annotated as a pseudogene. CDR3 length equals 17 residues. The CDR3 protein is CASSKEAAGESWDEQFF. The CDR3 DNA reads as TGTGCCAGCAGCAAAGAGGCTGCGGGAGAATCGTGGGATGAGCAGTTCTTC.

J is TRBJ1-2 and V is TRBV5-6; 9 nucleotides line up with TRBD1. The germline V gene has CDR1 SGHDT and CDR2 YYEEEE. This CDR3 spans 14 amino acids. With 1 base clipped from V and 4 bases from J, the junction kept 2 bases outside the gene matches. CDR3 loop: CASSLTGQGYGYTF. The CDR3, as DNA: TGTGCCAGCAGCTTGACGGGACAGGGCTATGGCTACACCTTC.

V and J are TRBV5-4 and TRBJ1-2, with 11 bases aligning to TRBD1. Trimming took 4 bases from V and 5 from J; bases not matched to a gene: 10. The CDR3 extends over 16 amino acids. Per the germline V gene, CDR1 is SGHNT and CDR2 is YYREEE (reference sequence). The CDR3: CASSAGGQGATYGYTF. CDR3 sequence (DNA): TGTGCCAGCAGCGCGGGAGGACAGGGGGCGACTTATGGCTACACCTTC.

The chain uses TRBV19 and TRBJ2-5; D possibly corresponds to TRBD2 (5 bases). V lost 6 bases and J lost 5, with 13 bases in between. Germline CDR1 LNHDA, CDR2 SQIVND (reference sequence). The CDR3 covers 13 residues. The CDR3 region has the DNA TGTGCCAGTAGCGGGAACCGGTTGGAGACCCAGTACTTC. Its translation: CASSGNRLETQYF.

This clone was observed a single time. The chain couples TRBV4-3 to TRBJ1-6; 7 nucleotides align to TRBD1. The V segment lost 2 bases and the J segment 7 bases; nucleotides outside the gene matches: 2. This CDR3 has 14 amino acids. Germline V gives CDR1 LGHNA, CDR2 YSLEER. CDR3 loop: CASSQTGANSPLHF. CDR3 DNA sequence: TGCGCCAGCAGCCAAACAGGGGCAAATTCACCCCTCCACTTT.

The V call is TRBV7-9, the J call TRBJ1-3; 8 bases align to TRBD1. Germline values: CDR1 SEHNR, CDR2 FQNEAQ (reference sequence). V shed 5 bases, J shed 7 bases, and the junction held 1 base outside the gene matches. This CDR3 has 12 residues. The CDR3 reads CASSRQGNTIYF. CDR3 sequence (DNA): TGTGCCAGCAGCCGACAGGGGAACACCATATATTTT. The full variable domain, rest sourced from reference TRBV7-9 and TRBJ1-3, is DTGVSQNPRHKITKRGQNVTFRCDPISEHNRLYWYRQTLGQGPEFLTYFQNEAQLEKSRLLSDRFSAERPKGSFSTLEIQRTEQGDSAMYLCASSRQGNTIYFGEGSWLTVV.

V is TRBV7-3 and J is TRBJ2-1; D might be TRBD2 (7 bases). Germline lookup yields CDR1 SGHTA and CDR2 FQGTGA. This CDR3 comprises 14 residues. V was clipped by 5 bases and J by 9 bases, with 17 bases between them. CDR3 nucleotides: TGTGCCAGCAGCGCTAGTAGGGCGGGGGCTGAGCAGTTCTTC. As protein: CASSASRAGAEQFF.

The V gene is TRBV3-1 (or the pseudogene TRBV3-2), the J gene TRBJ1-5, with D uncertain. Germline CDR1 LGHDT, CDR2 YNNKEL (reference sequence). This CDR3 has 10 residues. The chain's CDR3 is CAEDSRAQHF. The CDR3 coding sequence is TGTGCAGAAGATAGTAGAGCCCAGCATTTT.

The chain joins TRBV2 to TRBJ2-5; 7 nucleotides match TRBD1. The CDR3 totals 13 residues. Germline CDR1 is SNHLY and CDR2 is FYNNEI. The V segment lost 6 bases and the J segment 5 bases; nucleotides outside the gene matches: 6. In nucleotides, the CDR3 is TGTGCCAGCAGAACAGGGGCGAGGGAGACCCAGTACTTC. Protein product: CASRTGARETQYF.

V usage is TRBV6-5 and J usage is TRBJ1-3; D not resolved. The germline CDR1 and CDR2 sequences are MNHEY and SVGAGI. V was clipped by 4 bases and J by 4 bases, with 11 bases between them. CDR3 size: 14 residues. CDR3 coding DNA: TGTGCCAGCAGTTCGGGAGCGCGAGGAAACACCATATATTTT. Amino acid sequence: CASSSGARGNTIYF.

The V and J genes are TRBV6-5 and TRBJ1-5; 9 positions agree with TRBD1. Germline V gives CDR1 MNHEY, CDR2 SVGAGI. Losses at the gene ends were 6 bases for V and 6 bases for J; bases not matched to a gene: 6. The CDR3 runs to 14 residues. In nucleotides, the CDR3 is TGTGCCAGCAGCTCTGGACAGGGGACTCAGCCCCAGCATTTT. This codes for CASSSGQGTQPQHF.

The V gene is TRBV9, the J gene TRBJ1-1, with a tentative D call TRBD1 (6 bases). The ends were cut back, 4 bases at V and 9 bases at J, with 16 bases in the middle. There are 13 residues in the CDR3. Germline CDR1 is SGDLS and CDR2 is YYNGEE. The DNA for the CDR3 is TGTGCCAGCAGCTTAACGACAGGCAACCAAGCTTTCTTT. This encodes CASSLTTGNQAFF.

This clone was picked up one time. This sequence joins TRBV27 and TRBJ2-2, with TRBD2 matching over 8 bases. The CDR3 consists of 16 residues. Germline V lookup: CDR1 MNHEY, CDR2 SMNVEV (reference sequence). J was trimmed by 6 bases and V by 7 bases; bases with no gene match: 13. The CDR3: CASTILAAGVAGELFF. The CDR3 DNA is TGTGCCAGCACCATCTTAGCAGCGGGAGTAGCCGGGGAGCTGTTTTTT.

CDR3 sequence reads: CASSQVFQGRPTNEKLFF. The CDR3, as DNA: TGCGCCAGCAGCCAAGTGTTCCAGGGAAGACCCACTAATGAAAAACTGTTTTTT. The chain has TRBV4-3 and TRBJ1-4; perhaps TRBD1 as D (5 bases). CDR1 and CDR2 (germline): LGHNA, YSLEER. The CDR3 contains 18 residues. Trimming took 1 base from V and 2 from J, leaving 17 bases between them.

The gene calls are TRBV30 and TRBJ1-1; D is unresolved. V lost 0 bases and J lost 1, with 12 bases in between. The CDR3 consists of 15 residues. Germline V gives CDR1 GTSNPN, CDR2 SVGIG (reference sequence). This CDR3 reads CAWSVGIGPNTEAFF. For the CDR3, the DNA is TGTGCCTGGAGTGTAGGTATTGGGCCGAACACTGAAGCTTTCTTT.

The V and J genes are TRBV12-3 or TRBV12-4 and TRBJ1-1; D ambiguous. CDR3 length: 11 amino acids. V lost 3 bases to trimming and J lost 6 bases, with 5 bases between them. CDR3 protein: CASSFSSEAFF. CDR3 sequence (DNA): TGTGCCAGCAGTTTCAGTTCTGAAGCTTTCTTT.

The J gene is TRBJ1-2, the V gene TRBV18; no clear D. Looked up from germline, CDR1 is KGHSH and CDR2 is LQKENI. V was cut by 6 bases and J by 10 bases, with 21 bases left in between. This CDR3 spans 14 amino acids. This CDR3 is CASSPPTSRLSYTF. Written as DNA, the CDR3 is TGTGCCAGCTCCCCGCCGACCAGCCGACTATCCTACACCTTC.